This T cell receptor beta chain came from a study of blood T cell repertoires in COVID-19 (dated by TCRdb to 2018 to 2020). As for the study more broadly: Collaborator samples came from the United States, Italy and Spain and covered acute and convalescent phases of COVID-19. Samples were obtained from the ongoing ImmuneRACE study (first 160 participants) and from over 1,000 subjects provided by 6 global collaborators. The repertoires were released in a freely available public database intended as a resource for research on the immune response to SARS-CoV-2. Nearly every sample came with metadata listing a de-identified subject ID, COVID-19 status, age in years and sex. The prospective study material was composed of cDNA or gDNA derived from T cells, B-cell-depleted T cells, or PBMCs. Subjects who had been exposed to COVID-19, were actively infected with it, or had recovered from it provided the deeply sampled blood TCRbeta repertoires that made up the dataset. Where available, HLA class I and class II types were taken from metadata supplied by the sample provider and were not determined by assay-based typing. Beyond this particular receptor, the publication reports: How much clinical and demographic metadata was included differed by source and by participant, and the metadata was provided uncurated.

Whole blood was collected in K2EDTA tubes by collaborating institutions according to the institutions' own protocols. For TCRbeta analysis, collaborator samples were shipped as frozen whole blood, as isolated PBMCs, or as DNA extracted from either sample type. The immunoSEQ Assay, a bias-controlled multiplex PCR, was used to amplify TCRbeta CDR3 regions from genomic DNA. For the original study's pipeline: Within the assay, amplification of reference gene primers was used to estimate how many nucleated cells each sample contained. Sequence reads were collapsed and filtered to measure the absolute abundance of every unique TCRbeta CDR3 rearrangement. For each sample, productive Simpson clonality was calculated as the square root of Simpson's diversity index across productive rearrangements. TCRdb mirrors the immuneACCESS table, restricted to in-frame sequences. Some clones are absent from its copies; in checked studies, under half trace to an unresolved V gene, and the reason for the others is unknown. V and J calls and clone size come straight from that table; D and trimming were deduced from the DNA. The sample table lists about 190,000 clones, about 80% of them with a count of one. The ten top clones hold around 14% of the sample.

As regards this clone: The antigen it binds to is not known. No per-base quality is available; no much larger clone lies one base away.

The germline V gene (reference sequence) yields SGHKS for CDR1 and YYEKEE for CDR2. V loses 4 bases at its end and J loses 4 bases; junction bases beyond the gene matches: 4. From the cysteine through the phenylalanine, the CDR3 covers 16 amino acids. Only CDR3 DNA remains: 48 bases, in frame from the first base. This clonotype originated in a man in his thirties or forties with active or convalescent COVID-19. Sequencing was performed on peripheral blood. The sequence joins TRBV5-5 to TRBJ2-6, with TRBD1 identical over 11 junction bases. The CDR3 protein: CASSGTGGSGANVLTF. The nucleotides are TGTGCCAGCAGCGGGACAGGGGGGAGCGGGGCCAACGTCCTGACTTTC.